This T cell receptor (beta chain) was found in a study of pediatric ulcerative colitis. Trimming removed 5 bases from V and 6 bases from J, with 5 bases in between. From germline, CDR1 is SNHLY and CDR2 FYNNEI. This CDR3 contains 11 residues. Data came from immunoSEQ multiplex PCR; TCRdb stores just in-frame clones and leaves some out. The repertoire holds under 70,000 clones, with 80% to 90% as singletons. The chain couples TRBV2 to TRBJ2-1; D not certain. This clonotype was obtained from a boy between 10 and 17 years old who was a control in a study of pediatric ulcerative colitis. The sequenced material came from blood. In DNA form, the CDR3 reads TGTGCCAGCAGTAGGGTCAATGAGCAGTTCTTC. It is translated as CASSRVNEQFF.